This entry features one TCR beta chain sequence. Germline CDR1 SGHRS, CDR2 YFSETQ. This CDR3 is 15 amino acids long. Trimming shortened V by 7 bases and J by 4 bases, and 20 bases separated the two germline ends. The entry originates in a study of response to subunit inactivated influenza vaccine. MiXCR, applied by TCRdb to the RT-PCR reads, yields one record per CDR3 protein. The table shows about 540,000 distinct CDR3 sequences, with roughly 25% occurring only once. Separately, the same data were catalogued under a study of T cells expressing NK-cell markers. Per that paper: With UMIs, 5'RACE template switching was used to make TCR beta cDNA.

This sequence originates from a man in his fifties or sixties who received an inactivated influenza vaccine. This chain uses TRBV5-1 with TRBJ1-1, with D tentatively TRBD1 (6 bases). Sequences were derived from CD4+ T cells sorted from PBMCs, sampled 11 to 12 days after vaccination. The CDR3 sequence: CASENGGGWGTEAFF. The CDR3 nucleotides are TGCGCCAGCGAAAACGGTGGGGGCTGGGGCACTGAAGCTTTCTTT.